What follows describes a single TCR beta chain. CDR1 and CDR2 from the germline V gene are MDHEN and SYDVKM. Between the trimmed V and J ends, which lost 8 bases and 8 bases, there was a span of 15 bases. The CDR3 is 13 amino acids. Peripheral blood from each donor was collected in a volume of 8.5 to 10 milliliters. Extractions gave at least 5.5 micrograms of total RNA per sample. This sample was taken from a study of blood T cells in healthy people across ages. The wider study: Template-switching capture recovered about one barcoded beta molecule per two T cells.

Combining a sample-barcoded 5' primer with a J-beta primer mix, a second PCR ran for roughly 6 to 12 cycles. A tag from a template-switch adaptor with 12 random nucleotides marked each cDNA molecule. TCRdb re-analysed the 5' RACE reads in MiXCR, keeping a single row per CDR3 protein. Here the sample spans about 570,000 distinct CDR3 sequences, roughly 28% being singletons. This TCR derives from a woman in her 70s in good health. The gene calls are TRBV28 and TRBJ1-4; D gene ambiguous. The source material was blood. The CDR3 reads CASGPDAFEKLFF. CDR3 nucleotide sequence: TGTGCCAGCGGACCGGACGCCTTCGAAAAACTGTTTTTT.